In this sample, the clone carrying this T cell receptor beta chain turned up a few times. No antigen is known for it. The data originate from a study of T cells after yellow fever vaccination. UMIs were added to TCR cDNA along with a universal primer site when it was made by 5'RACE template switching. MiXCR, applied by TCRdb to the 5' RACE reads, yields one record per CDR3 protein. The data show 300,000 or so distinct CDR3 sequences, 13% seen once. The CDR3 spans 13 residues. V lost 7 bases and J lost 8, with 15 bases in between. Germline loops: CDR1 GTSNPN, CDR2 SVGIG (reference sequence). Study observations and caveats: Repertoires obtained by FACS sorting could include abundant clonotypes that entered as contaminants from the bulk population. Compared with primary, the secondary response was weaker and peaked at day 5, not 15. The CD4 and CD8 compartments had a small share of their clonotypes in common.

The sequences come from CD4+ T cells sorted from PBMCs, collected 45 days after the yellow fever booster vaccination. The chain links TRBV30 to TRBJ1-6; TRBD1 is a possible D gene (5 bases). The sequence derives from a man aged 25 to 45 who received the YFV17D yellow fever vaccine. CDR3 protein: CAFAGAPHSPLHF. Here the CDR3 DNA reads TGTGCCTTCGCTGGGGCCCCTCATTCACCCCTCCACTTT.